The clone carrying this T cell receptor (beta chain) appeared a few times. The antigen is undetermined. MiXCR, run by TCRdb on the 5' RACE reads, gives a single entry per CDR3 protein. Here the sample spans about 1.7 million distinct CDR3 sequences, about 32% being singletons. This record belongs to a study of identical twins. Trimming cost V 2 bases and J 3 bases; bases outside gene matches: 7. This CDR3 is 16 amino acids long. Germline V CDR1 and CDR2: SGHRS, YFSETQ. Overall study findings and caveats: These conclusions were based on statistical analysis (cross-sectional, not following the same donors).

The chain is built from TRBV5-1 and TRBJ2-1; TRBD2 matches 8 bases. Material: cord blood. The origin of this receptor is a newborn girl in good health. The CDR3 DNA reads TGCGCCAGCAGCTTAACGCAGCGGGAGCGCTACAATGAGCAGTTCTTC. Residues: CASSLTQRERYNEQFF.